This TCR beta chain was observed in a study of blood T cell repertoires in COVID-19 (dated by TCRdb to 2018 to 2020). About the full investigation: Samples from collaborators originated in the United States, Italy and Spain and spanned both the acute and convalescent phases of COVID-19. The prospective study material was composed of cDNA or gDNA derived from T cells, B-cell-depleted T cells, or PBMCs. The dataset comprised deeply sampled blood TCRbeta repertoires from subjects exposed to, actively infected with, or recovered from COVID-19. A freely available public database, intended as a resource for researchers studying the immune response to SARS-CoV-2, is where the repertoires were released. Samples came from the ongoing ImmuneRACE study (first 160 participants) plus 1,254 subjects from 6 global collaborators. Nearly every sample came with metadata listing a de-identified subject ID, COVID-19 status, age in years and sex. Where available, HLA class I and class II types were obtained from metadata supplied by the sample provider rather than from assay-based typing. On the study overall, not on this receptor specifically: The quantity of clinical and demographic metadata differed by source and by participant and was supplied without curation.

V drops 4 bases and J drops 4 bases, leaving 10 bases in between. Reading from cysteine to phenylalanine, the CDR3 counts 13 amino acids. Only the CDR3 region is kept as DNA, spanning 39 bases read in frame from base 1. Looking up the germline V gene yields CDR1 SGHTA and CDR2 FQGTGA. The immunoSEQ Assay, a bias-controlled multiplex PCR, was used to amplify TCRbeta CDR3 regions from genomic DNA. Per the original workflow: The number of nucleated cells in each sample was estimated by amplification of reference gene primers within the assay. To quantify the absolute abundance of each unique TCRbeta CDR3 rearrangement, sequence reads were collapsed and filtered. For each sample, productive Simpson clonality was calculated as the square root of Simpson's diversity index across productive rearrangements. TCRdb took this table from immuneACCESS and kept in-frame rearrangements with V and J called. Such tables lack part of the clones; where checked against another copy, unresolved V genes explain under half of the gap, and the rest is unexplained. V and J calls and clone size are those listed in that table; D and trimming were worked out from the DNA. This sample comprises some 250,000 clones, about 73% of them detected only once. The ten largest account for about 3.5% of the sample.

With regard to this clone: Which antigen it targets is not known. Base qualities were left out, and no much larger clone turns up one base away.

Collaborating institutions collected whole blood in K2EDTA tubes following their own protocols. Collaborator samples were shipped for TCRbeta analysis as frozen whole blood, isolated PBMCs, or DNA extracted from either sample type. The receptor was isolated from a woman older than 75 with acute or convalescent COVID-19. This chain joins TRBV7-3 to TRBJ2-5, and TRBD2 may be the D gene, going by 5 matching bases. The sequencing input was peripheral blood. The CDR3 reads CASSSGVRETQYF. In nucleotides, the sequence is TGTGCCAGCAGCTCCGGGGTACGAGAGACCCAGTACTTC.